A selection of T cell receptor beta chains follows, all from one sample in a study of blood T cell repertoires in COVID-19. Repertoires were generated with immunoSEQ multiplex PCR, while TCRdb's copy carries only in-frame clones and drops some. The sample comprises roughly 160,000 clones, about nine tenths of which are singletons, and around 5% rests with the top ten. Specimen: peripheral blood. These receptors originate from a man younger than 35 with COVID-19, enrolled during active disease. CDR3s include the opening cysteine and the closing phenylalanine or tryptophan. The D gene is left open where the match is weak. The size field is filled for only some rows; it gives once, few, many or a size class.

D,size,J,V,CDR3,DNA
TRBD1,.,TRBJ2-2,TRBV28,CASRYGQGTGELFF,TGTGCCAGTAGGTACGGACAGGGCACCGGGGAGCTGTTTTTT
TRBD2,.,TRBJ2-7,TRBV28,CASSRGLAFSYEQYF,TGTGCCAGCAGCCGGGGACTAGCGTTTTCTTACGAGCAGTACTTC
.,.,TRBJ1-4,TRBV5-1,CASSSRDSPSNEKLFF,TGCGCCAGCAGCTCCCGGGACTCCCCTTCTAATGAAAAACTGTTTTTT
TRBD2,.,TRBJ2-6,TRBV18,CASSPLAGPGANVLTF,TGTGCCAGCTCACCACTAGCGGGCCCTGGGGCCAACGTCCTGACTTTC
TRBD1,.,TRBJ1-2,TRBV5-1,CASSTTGPSGYTF,TGCGCCAGCAGCACGACAGGGCCCAGCGGCTACACCTTC
.,.,TRBJ1-1,TRBV2,CASFSTEAFF,TGTGCCAGCTTCAGCACTGAAGCTTTCTTT
.,.,TRBJ2-2,TRBV4-1,CASSRAAGNTGELFF,TGCGCCAGCAGCCGAGCTGCTGGGAACACCGGGGAGCTGTTTTTT
TRBD1,.,TRBJ1-5,TRBV6-5,CASSYGRQGLQHF,TGTGCCAGCAGTTACGGCCGACAGGGGCTCCAGCATTTT
.,once,TRBJ2-7,TRBV3-1/TRBV3-2,CASSLNWGAYEQYF,TGTGCCAGCAGCCTAAACTGGGGGGCCTACGAGCAGTACTTC
.,once,TRBJ1-5,TRBV7-2,CASSPNKGQIGNQPQHF,TGTGCCAGCAGCCCAAATAAAGGACAGATTGGCAATCAGCCCCAGCATTTT
TRBD1,.,TRBJ2-2,TRBV25-1,CASSDPPTGDYTGELFF,TGTGCCAGCAGTGATCCCCCGACAGGGGACTACACCGGGGAGCTGTTTTTT
.,once,TRBJ2-1,TRBV9,CASSVAGASGYNEQFF,TGTGCCAGCAGCGTAGCGGGGGCTAGCGGCTACAATGAGCAGTTCTTC
TRBD2,.,TRBJ2-1,TRBV5-4,CASSLGLAGGRYNEQFF,TGTGCCAGCAGCTTGGGGCTAGCGGGAGGCCGGTACAATGAGCAGTTCTTC
.,once,TRBJ1-2,TRBV6-1,CASSEVADYGYTF,TGTGCCAGCAGTGAAGTGGCAGACTATGGCTACACCTTC
TRBD2,.,TRBJ2-1,TRBV7-8,CASSLVVTGGVNEQFF,TGTGCCAGCAGCTTAGTCGTGACGGGAGGAGTCAATGAGCAGTTCTTC
.,.,TRBJ2-1,TRBV5-4,CASSLVAYSYNEQFF,TGTGCCAGCAGCTTGGTCGCGTATTCCTACAATGAGCAGTTCTTC
TRBD1,.,TRBJ2-7,TRBV7-2,CASSFSDRPSYEQYF,TGTGCCAGCAGCTTCTCGGACAGGCCCTCCTACGAGCAGTACTTC
.,.,TRBJ2-7,TRBV9,CASSDEGRYEQYF,TGTGCCAGCAGCGACGAGGGCAGGTACGAGCAGTACTTC
TRBD1,.,TRBJ2-7,TRBV6-6,CASSEDRTYEQYF,TGTGCCAGCAGTGAGGACAGGACCTACGAGCAGTACTTC
TRBD2,.,TRBJ2-7,TRBV28,CASSPGLAGNGQQYF,TGTGCCAGCAGTCCCGGACTAGCGGGAAACGGTCAGCAGTACTTC
TRBD1,.,TRBJ2-1,TRBV6-5,CASSYSRDRVGNEQFF,TGTGCCAGCAGTTACTCCCGGGACAGGGTGGGCAATGAGCAGTTCTTC
TRBD2,.,TRBJ2-5,TRBV24-1,CATSDYGLAAKETQYF,TGTGCCACCAGTGACTACGGACTAGCGGCCAAAGAGACCCAGTACTTC
.,few,TRBJ2-7,TRBV7-8,CASSLATGSYEQYF,TGTGCCAGCAGCTTAGCAACAGGGTCATACGAGCAGTACTTC
.,.,TRBJ2-1,TRBV12-3/TRBV12-4,CASSGGHYNEQFF,TGTGCCAGCAGTGGGGGCCATTACAATGAGCAGTTCTTC
TRBD2,few,TRBJ2-3,TRBV5-1,CASSLAVSGPTDTQYF,TGCGCCAGCAGCTTGGCCGTTAGCGGGCCAACAGATACGCAGTATTTT
.,.,TRBJ2-7,TRBV6-5,CASSYSNRPYEQYF,TGTGCCAGCAGTTACTCTAACAGACCCTACGAGCAGTACTTC
.,.,TRBJ2-2,TRBV9,CASSADREDTGELFF,TGTGCCAGCAGCGCAGACAGGGAGGACACCGGGGAGCTGTTTTTT
TRBD1,.,TRBJ2-2,TRBV11-3,CASSLGDRVLDTGELFF,TGTGCCAGCAGCTTAGGGGACAGGGTCTTGGACACCGGGGAGCTGTTTTTT
TRBD2,.,TRBJ2-1,TRBV7-9,CASSPPGGRGKNEQFF,TGTGCCAGCAGCCCACCGGGGGGGAGGGGGAAAAATGAGCAGTTCTTC
.,.,TRBJ2-7,TRBV15,CATRAGRGGSYEQYF,TGTGCCACACGGGCGGGGCGAGGCGGTTCCTACGAGCAGTACTTC
TRBD1,.,TRBJ1-2,TRBV2,CASNYRGNYGYTF,TGTGCCAGCAATTACAGGGGGAACTATGGCTACACCTTC
TRBD2,.,TRBJ2-1,TRBV27,CASNTLAGTYNEQFF,TGTGCCAGCAATACCCTAGCGGGTACCTACAATGAGCAGTTCTTC
TRBD2,.,TRBJ2-1,TRBV6-5,CASSYGAGGNYNEQFF,TGTGCCAGCAGTTACGGGGCGGGAGGTAACTACAATGAGCAGTTCTTC
.,.,TRBJ2-4,TRBV28,CASTPLGGRNIQYF,TGTGCCAGCACCCCCTTGGGGGGGCGTAACATTCAGTACTTC
.,once,TRBJ1-4,TRBV5-6,CASSLGGTSKLLF,TGTGCCAGCAGCTTGGGCGGGACCTCAAAACTGCTTTTT
TRBD1,.,TRBJ2-7,TRBV7-9,CASSYQGASYEQYF,TGTGCCAGCAGCTATCAGGGGGCATCGTACGAGCAGTACTTC
.,.,TRBJ1-5,TRBV7-9,CASSSNSQPQHF,TGTGCCAGCAGCTCTAACTCTCAGCCCCAGCATTTT
TRBD1,once,TRBJ2-1,TRBV6-5,CATRTGGNEQFF,TGTGCCACCCGGACAGGGGGCAATGAGCAGTTCTTC
TRBD1,.,TRBJ2-2,TRBV27,CASSSLLDRLRSTGELFF,TGTGCCAGCAGTTCACTACTGGACAGGTTACGAAGCACCGGGGAGCTGTTTTTT
.,once,TRBJ2-7,TRBV2,CASSGMSGEYF,TGTGCCAGCAGTGGGATGTCAGGGGAGTACTTC
.,.,TRBJ1-3,TRBV10-3,CATFGTDSGNTIYF,TGTGCCACCTTCGGGACTGACTCTGGAAACACCATATATTTT
.,few,TRBJ1-5,TRBV9,CASSVPGGGHGQPQHF,TGTGCCAGCAGCGTACCCGGGGGGGGGCACGGGCAGCCCCAGCATTTT
.,once,TRBJ2-1,TRBV27,CASRGGGSHTYNEQFF,TGTGCCAGCAGGGGGGGCGGGAGTCACACCTACAATGAGCAGTTCTTC
.,.,TRBJ1-3,TRBV5-6,CASSFGGTGNTIYF,TGTGCCAGCAGCTTCGGGGGAACTGGAAACACCATATATTTT
TRBD2,few,TRBJ2-2,TRBV5-1,CASSVGLVTGELFF,TGCGCCAGCAGCGTGGGACTAGTCACCGGGGAGCTGTTTTTT
.,.,TRBJ1-2,TRBV7-9,CASSLRENYGYTF,TGTGCCAGCAGCTTGCGGGAAAACTATGGCTACACCTTC
TRBD1,once,TRBJ1-2,TRBV5-5,CASSLAIGGNYGYTF,TGTGCCAGCAGCTTGGCGATAGGGGGCAACTATGGCTACACCTTC
TRBD1,.,TRBJ2-7,TRBV5-8,CASNLDRGYEQYF,TGTGCCAGCAACCTGGACAGGGGCTACGAGCAGTACTTC
.,.,TRBJ1-1,TRBV12-3/TRBV12-4,CASSLGEYTEAFF,TGTGCCAGCAGTTTAGGAGAGTACACTGAAGCTTTCTTT
TRBD2,.,TRBJ2-7,TRBV6-5,CASRFGLAGSYEQYF,TGTGCCAGCAGATTTGGACTAGCGGGATCCTACGAGCAGTACTTC